These T cell receptor beta chains were read from a single sample in a study of T cells after yellow fever vaccination. TCRdb ran MiXCR on the 5' RACE reads and lists one entry per CDR3 protein. The repertoire has 200,000 to 300,000 distinct CDR3 sequences, about an eighth of them found once; the top ten carry about 0.51%. Here the sequenced sample was CD4+ T cells sorted from PBMCs, taken 45 days after the yellow fever booster vaccination. These receptors were taken from a man under 40 who received the YFV17D yellow fever vaccine. The CDR3 runs from the conserved cysteine through the conserved F or W. Clone size is stated in some rows and not others, as once, few, many or a class when expanded.

V gene	clone size	J gene	CDR3 protein
TRBV7-2	many	TRBJ2-1	CASSFTSDRNEQFF
TRBV11-2	.	TRBJ2-5	CASSLEAQTQYF
TRBV3-1	few	TRBJ2-7	CASSHALAASEQYF
TRBV5-6	few	TRBJ2-5	CASSHRTSGRKETQYF
TRBV6-5	few	TRBJ1-6	CASSYHGQGGSPLHF
TRBV20-1	.	TRBJ2-2	CSARSRQGIKTGELFF
TRBV3-1	.	TRBJ2-1	CASSFTGNEQFF
TRBV30	few	TRBJ1-1	CAWSPGTNTEAFF
TRBV18	.	TRBJ2-1	CASSPLLAGYNEQFF
TRBV19	.	TRBJ1-6	CASSTTGARNNSPLHF
TRBV5-1	many	TRBJ2-7	CASSLAPTGAFYEQYF
TRBV20-1	few	TRBJ2-1	CSASSGRVLSYNEQFF
TRBV29-1	.	TRBJ2-7	CSVERYGLAGSYEQYF
TRBV20-1	.	TRBJ2-1	CSARTSGNYNEQFF
TRBV7-2	.	TRBJ2-1	CASTTASYNEQFF
TRBV27	.	TRBJ2-7	CASSSKTGGAYEQYF
TRBV7-9	.	TRBJ2-7	CASSPSWRRNEQYF
TRBV20-1	.	TRBJ2-6	CSAADRGGANVLTF
TRBV5-1	.	TRBJ1-3	CASSVGQGNGNTIYF
TRBV15	.	TRBJ2-1	CATSTGTPYNEQFF
TRBV5-6	.	TRBJ2-5	CASSLKSATGQETQYF
TRBV5-1	many	TRBJ2-7	CASSRDSQSSYEQYF
TRBV6-5	few	TRBJ2-5	CASSYSPLAGMETQYF
TRBV29-1	.	TRBJ2-5	CSVEKGGQETQYF
TRBV7-8	.	TRBJ2-1	CASSSTSGRANEQFF
TRBV9	.	TRBJ2-3	CASSVVAINCTDTQYF
TRBV20-1	.	TRBJ2-1	CSARGGGGIFEQFF
TRBV24-1	.	TRBJ2-1	CATSDPSRGTGNEQFF
TRBV7-2	.	TRBJ2-7	CASSFGLHSYVQYF
TRBV5-1	few	TRBJ2-7	CASSKDRGSSYEQYF
TRBV7-9	.	TRBJ2-5	CASNLGREETQYF
TRBV7-9	few	TRBJ2-1	CASSLNANEQFF
TRBV10-3	.	TRBJ1-2	CAIAPDSNYGYTF
TRBV3-1	few	TRBJ2-5	CASSPFGTSGQETQYF
TRBV5-1	few	TRBJ1-4	CASSKDRVNEKLFF
TRBV18	.	TRBJ2-5	CASSPSERETQYF
TRBV5-5	many	TRBJ2-2	CASSLLGPDTGELFF
TRBV5-1	.	TRBJ2-3	CASMASGRVANTDTQYF
TRBV18	few	TRBJ2-2	CASSPRNTGELFF
TRBV7-2	few	TRBJ2-1	CASSLFPAGGSEQFF
TRBV10-3	few	TRBJ2-1	CAISDLRERDNEQFF